These T cell receptor beta chains were read from a single sample in a study of monozygotic twins with inflammatory bowel disease. TCRdb reprocessed the 5' RACE reads and stores each CDR3 protein as one record, lacking DNA. The data include nearly 450,000 distinct CDR3 sequences; the top ten clones carry 2.4%. Sequencing input: blood. Every receptor here comes from a human donor with ulcerative colitis or Crohn's disease, or a healthy co-twin of an affected twin (not recorded which). Both conserved end residues are part of each CDR3.

TRBV15	TRBJ1-1	CATSSQGNTEAFF
TRBV20-1	TRBJ2-3	CSVAGVNTQYF
TRBV6-1	TRBJ1-6	CASSEVDGVSPLHF
TRBV6-5	TRBJ1-4	CASSSSLGGEKLFF
TRBV19	TRBJ2-7	CASSVTSGTYEQYF
TRBV6-1	TRBJ1-5	CASGKSSGAMGNQPQHF
TRBV7-8	TRBJ2-3	CASSLGALGYGTDTQYF
TRBV6-5	TRBJ2-1	CASRSTHNEQFF
TRBV10-3	TRBJ2-7	CAINLDNSYEQYF
TRBV7-9	TRBJ1-1	CASRGPGSTEAFF
TRBV20-1	TRBJ2-1	CSAWTSGNLIEQFF
TRBV2	TRBJ2-2	CASSQESGGERKIGELFF
TRBV27	TRBJ1-2	CASRMTDGYGYTF
TRBV10-3	TRBJ2-7	CAISGGHSYEQYF
TRBV7-2	TRBJ1-1	CASSLGPRGASTEAFF
TRBV20-1	TRBJ2-2	CSAGLGSNTGELFF
TRBV10-3	TRBJ2-3	CAISPGLALNTDTQYF